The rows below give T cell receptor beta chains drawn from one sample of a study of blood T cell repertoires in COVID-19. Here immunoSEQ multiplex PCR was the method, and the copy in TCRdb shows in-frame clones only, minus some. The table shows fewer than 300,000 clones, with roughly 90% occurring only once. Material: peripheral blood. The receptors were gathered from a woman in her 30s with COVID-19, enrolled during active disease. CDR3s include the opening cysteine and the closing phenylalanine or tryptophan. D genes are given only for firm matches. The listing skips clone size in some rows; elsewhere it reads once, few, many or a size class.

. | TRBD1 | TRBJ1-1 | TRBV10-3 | TGTGCCATCACAGGGGGCAACACTGAAGCTTTCTTT | CAITGGNTEAFF
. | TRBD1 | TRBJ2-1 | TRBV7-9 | TGTGCCAGCAGCTTAGACTTAAGGACAGGCAATGAGCAGTTCTTC | CASSLDLRTGNEQFF
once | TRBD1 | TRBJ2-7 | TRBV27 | TGTGCCAGCTCCTCCGGTAATGTACAGGGGAGGCAGTACTTC | CASSSGNVQGRQYF
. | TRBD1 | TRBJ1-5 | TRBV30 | TGTGCCTATACGACAGGGCGAGGGACCAATCAGCCCCAGCATTTT | CAYTTGRGTNQPQHF
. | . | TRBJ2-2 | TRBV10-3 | TGTGCCATTGCCGAAACAGGGAAATCCGGGGAGCTGTTTTTT | CAIAETGKSGELFF
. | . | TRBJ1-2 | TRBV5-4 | TGTGCCAGCAGCTCGACGGGTAGCTATGGCTACACCTTC | CASSSTGSYGYTF
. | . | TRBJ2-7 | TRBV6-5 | TGTGCCAGCATTCCTCATCGGGACTCCCACGAGCAGTACTTC | CASIPHRDSHEQYF
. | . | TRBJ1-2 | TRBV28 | TGTGCCAGCATCCCAGGGGCTAACTATGGCTACACCTTC | CASIPGANYGYTF
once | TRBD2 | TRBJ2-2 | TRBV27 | TGTGCCAGCAGGCCACTCTTTCAGCTCGGTCCGGGAGGGGGTAGTACCGGGGAGCTGTTTTTT | CASRPLFQLGPGGGSTGELFF
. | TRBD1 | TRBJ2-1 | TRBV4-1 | TGCGCCAGCAGCCACACGACAGGGACCCACTGGGATGAGCAGTTCTTC | CASSHTTGTHWDEQFF
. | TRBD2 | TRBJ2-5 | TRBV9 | TGTGCCAGCAGCGTAGAAGCGGGAGGTGGAGAGACCCAGTACTTC | CASSVEAGGGETQYF
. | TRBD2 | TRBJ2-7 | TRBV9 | TGTGCCAGCAGCGTAGACGGGGGGATCCCCTACGAGCAGTACTTC | CASSVDGGIPYEQYF
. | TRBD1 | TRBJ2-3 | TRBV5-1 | TGCGCCAGCAGAGAACAGGGGGTGACAGATACGCAGTATTTT | CASREQGVTDTQYF
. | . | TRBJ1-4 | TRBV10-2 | TGCGCCAGCAGTGAGTCAGAGGAAGGAAAACTGTTTTTT | CASSESEEGKLFF